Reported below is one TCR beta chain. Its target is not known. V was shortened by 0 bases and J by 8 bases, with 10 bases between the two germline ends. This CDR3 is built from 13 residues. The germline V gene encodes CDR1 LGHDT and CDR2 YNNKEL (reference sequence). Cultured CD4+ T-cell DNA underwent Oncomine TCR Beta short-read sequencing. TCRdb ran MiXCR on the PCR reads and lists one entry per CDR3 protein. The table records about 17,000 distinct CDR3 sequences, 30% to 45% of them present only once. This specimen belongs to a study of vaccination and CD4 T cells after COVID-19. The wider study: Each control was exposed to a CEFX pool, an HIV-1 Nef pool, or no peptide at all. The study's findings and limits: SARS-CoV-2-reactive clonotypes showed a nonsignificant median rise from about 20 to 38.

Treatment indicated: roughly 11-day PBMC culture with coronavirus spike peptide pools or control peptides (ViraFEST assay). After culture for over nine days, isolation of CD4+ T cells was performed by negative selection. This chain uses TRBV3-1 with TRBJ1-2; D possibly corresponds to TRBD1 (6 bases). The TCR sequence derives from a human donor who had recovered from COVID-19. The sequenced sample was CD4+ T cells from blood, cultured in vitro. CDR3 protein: CASSQDDRWGYTF. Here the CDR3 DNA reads TGTGCCAGCAGCCAAGACGACAGGTGGGGCTACACCTTC. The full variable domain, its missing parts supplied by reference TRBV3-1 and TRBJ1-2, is DTAVSQTPKYLVTQMGNDKSIKCEQNLGHDTMYWYKQDSKKFLKIMFSYNNKELIINETVPNRFSPKSPDKAHLNLHINSLELGDSAVYFCASSQDDRWGYTFGSGTRLTVV.